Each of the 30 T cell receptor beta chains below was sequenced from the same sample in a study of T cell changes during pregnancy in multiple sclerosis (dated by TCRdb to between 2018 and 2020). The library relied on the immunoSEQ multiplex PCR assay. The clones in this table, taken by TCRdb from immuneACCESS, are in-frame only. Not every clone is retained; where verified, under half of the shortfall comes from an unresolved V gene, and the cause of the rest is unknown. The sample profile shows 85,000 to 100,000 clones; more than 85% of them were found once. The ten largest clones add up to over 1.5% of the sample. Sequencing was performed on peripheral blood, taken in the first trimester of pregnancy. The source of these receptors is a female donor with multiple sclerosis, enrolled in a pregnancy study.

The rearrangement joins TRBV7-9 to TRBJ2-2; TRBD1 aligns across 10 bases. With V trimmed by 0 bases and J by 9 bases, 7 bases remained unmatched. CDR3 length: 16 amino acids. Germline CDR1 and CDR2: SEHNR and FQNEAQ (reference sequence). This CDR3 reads CASSLAGTGVARELFF. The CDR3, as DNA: TGTGCCAGCAGCTTAGCCGGGACAGGGGTTGCGCGGGAGCTGTTTTTT.

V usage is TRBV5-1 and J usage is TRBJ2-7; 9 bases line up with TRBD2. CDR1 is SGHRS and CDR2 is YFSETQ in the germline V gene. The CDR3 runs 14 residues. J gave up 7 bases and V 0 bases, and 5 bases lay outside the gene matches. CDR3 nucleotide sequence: TGCGCCAGCAGCTTGGAACTAGCGGGTGGTGAGCAGTACTTC. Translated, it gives CASSLELAGGEQYF.

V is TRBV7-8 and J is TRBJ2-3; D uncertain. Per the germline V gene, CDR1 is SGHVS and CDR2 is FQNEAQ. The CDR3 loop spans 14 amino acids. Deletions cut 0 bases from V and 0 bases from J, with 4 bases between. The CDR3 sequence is CASSLARSTDTQYF. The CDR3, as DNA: TGTGCCAGCAGCTTAGCTCGTAGCACAGATACGCAGTATTTT.

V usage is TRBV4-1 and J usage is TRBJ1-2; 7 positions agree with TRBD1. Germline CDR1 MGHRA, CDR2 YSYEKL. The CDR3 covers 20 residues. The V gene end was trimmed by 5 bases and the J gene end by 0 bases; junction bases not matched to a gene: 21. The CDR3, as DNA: TGCGCCAGCAGCGTATCAACGTCGGGACAGCATAAAAAAACTAACTATGGCTACACCTTC. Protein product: CASSVSTSGQHKKTNYGYTF.

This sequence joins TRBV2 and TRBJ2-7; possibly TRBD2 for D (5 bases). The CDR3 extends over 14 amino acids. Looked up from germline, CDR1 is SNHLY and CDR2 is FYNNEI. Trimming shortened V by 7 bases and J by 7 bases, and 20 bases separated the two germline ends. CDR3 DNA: TGTGCCAGCACCAGGACCCCCGCGCGCGGGGAGCAGTACTTC. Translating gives CASTRTPARGEQYF.

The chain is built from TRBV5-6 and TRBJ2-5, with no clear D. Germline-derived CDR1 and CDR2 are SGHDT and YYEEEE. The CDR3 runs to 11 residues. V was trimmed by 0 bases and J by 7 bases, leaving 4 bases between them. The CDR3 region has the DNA TGTGCCAGCAGCTTGGCCGGGACCCAGTACTTC. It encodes CASSLAGTQYF.

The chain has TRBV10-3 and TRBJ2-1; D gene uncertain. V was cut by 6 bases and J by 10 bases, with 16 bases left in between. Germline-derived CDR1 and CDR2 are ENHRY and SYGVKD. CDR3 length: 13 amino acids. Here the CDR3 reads CAISGDSISEQFF. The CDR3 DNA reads TGTGCCATCAGCGGCGATAGCATTTCGGAGCAGTTCTTC.

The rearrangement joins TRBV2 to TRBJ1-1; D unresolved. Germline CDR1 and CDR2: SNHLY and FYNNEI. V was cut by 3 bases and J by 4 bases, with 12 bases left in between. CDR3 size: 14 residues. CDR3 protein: CASSEQLDVTEAFF. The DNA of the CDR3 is TGTGCCAGCAGTGAGCAACTCGATGTCACTGAAGCTTTCTTT.

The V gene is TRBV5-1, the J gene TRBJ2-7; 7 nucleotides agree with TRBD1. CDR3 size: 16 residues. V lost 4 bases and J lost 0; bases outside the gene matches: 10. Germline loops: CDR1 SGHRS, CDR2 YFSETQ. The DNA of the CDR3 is TGCGCCAGCAGCCCCCGGGCCGGGACAGACTCCTACGAGCAGTACTTC. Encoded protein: CASSPRAGTDSYEQYF.

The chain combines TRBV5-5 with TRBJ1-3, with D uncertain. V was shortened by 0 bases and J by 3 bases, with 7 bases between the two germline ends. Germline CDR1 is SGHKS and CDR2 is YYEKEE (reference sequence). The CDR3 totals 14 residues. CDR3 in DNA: TGTGCCAGCAGCTTGGAATCCTTTGGAAACACCATATATTTT. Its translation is CASSLESFGNTIYF.

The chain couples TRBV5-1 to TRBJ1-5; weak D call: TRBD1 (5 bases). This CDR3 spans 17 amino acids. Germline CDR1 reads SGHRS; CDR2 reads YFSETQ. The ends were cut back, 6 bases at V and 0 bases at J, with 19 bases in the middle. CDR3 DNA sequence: TGCGCCAGCATCGACCATAAAGGGGCTTATAGCAATCAGCCCCAGCATTTT. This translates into CASIDHKGAYSNQPQHF.

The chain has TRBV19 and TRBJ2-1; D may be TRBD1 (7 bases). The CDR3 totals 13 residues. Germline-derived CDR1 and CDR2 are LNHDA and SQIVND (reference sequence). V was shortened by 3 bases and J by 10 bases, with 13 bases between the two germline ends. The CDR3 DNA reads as TGTGCCAGTAGTATTCGGGGGACAGTCGAGCAGTTCTTC. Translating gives CASSIRGTVEQFF.

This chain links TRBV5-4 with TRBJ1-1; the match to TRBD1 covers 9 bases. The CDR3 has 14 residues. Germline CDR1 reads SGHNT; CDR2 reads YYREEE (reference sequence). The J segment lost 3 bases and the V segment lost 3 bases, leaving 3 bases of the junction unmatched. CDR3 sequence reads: CASSSDRGYTEAFF. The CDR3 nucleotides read TGTGCCAGCAGCTCCGACAGGGGGTACACTGAAGCTTTCTTT. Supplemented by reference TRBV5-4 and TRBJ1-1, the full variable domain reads ETGVTQSPTHLIKTRGQQVTLRCSSQSGHNTVSWYQQALGQGPQFIFQYYREEENGRGNFPPRFSGLQFPNYSSELNVNALELDDSALYLCASSSDRGYTEAFFGQGTRLTVV.

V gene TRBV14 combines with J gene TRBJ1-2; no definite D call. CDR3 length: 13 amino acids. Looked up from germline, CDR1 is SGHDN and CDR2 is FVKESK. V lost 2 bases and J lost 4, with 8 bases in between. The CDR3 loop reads CASSQSNFYGYTF. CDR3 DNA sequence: TGTGCCAGCAGCCAATCTAACTTCTATGGCTACACCTTC.

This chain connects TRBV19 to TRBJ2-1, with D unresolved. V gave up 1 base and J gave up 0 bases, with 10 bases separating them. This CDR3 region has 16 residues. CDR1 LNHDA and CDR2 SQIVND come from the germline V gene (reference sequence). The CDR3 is CASSIGGGHSYNEQFF. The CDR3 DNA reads TGTGCCAGTAGTATAGGTGGTGGGCACTCCTACAATGAGCAGTTCTTC.

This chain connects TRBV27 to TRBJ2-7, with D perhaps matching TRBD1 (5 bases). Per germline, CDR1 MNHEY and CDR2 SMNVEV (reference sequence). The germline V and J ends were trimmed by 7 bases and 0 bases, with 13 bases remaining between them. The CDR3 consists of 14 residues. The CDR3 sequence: CASKIQVHSYEQYF. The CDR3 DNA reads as TGTGCCAGCAAAATACAGGTCCACTCCTACGAGCAGTACTTC.

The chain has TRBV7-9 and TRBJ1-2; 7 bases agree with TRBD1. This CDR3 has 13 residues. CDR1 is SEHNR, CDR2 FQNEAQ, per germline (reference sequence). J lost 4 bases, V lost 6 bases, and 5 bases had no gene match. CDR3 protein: CASSLQGSYGYTF. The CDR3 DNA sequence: TGTGCCAGCAGTTTACAGGGGAGCTATGGCTACACCTTC.

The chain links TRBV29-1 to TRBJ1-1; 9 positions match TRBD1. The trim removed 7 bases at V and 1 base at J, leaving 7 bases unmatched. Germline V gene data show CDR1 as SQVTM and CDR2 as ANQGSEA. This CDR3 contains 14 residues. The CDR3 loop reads CSAADRGRNTEAFF. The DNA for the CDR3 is TGCAGCGCCGCGGACAGGGGTAGGAACACTGAAGCTTTCTTT.

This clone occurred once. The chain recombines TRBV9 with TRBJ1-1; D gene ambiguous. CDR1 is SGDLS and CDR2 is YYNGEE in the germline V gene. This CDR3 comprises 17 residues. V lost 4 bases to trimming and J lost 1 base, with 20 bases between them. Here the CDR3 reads CASSQTPAGPWNTEAFF. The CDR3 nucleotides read TGTGCCAGCAGCCAAACCCCGGCAGGTCCATGGAACACTGAAGCTTTCTTT.

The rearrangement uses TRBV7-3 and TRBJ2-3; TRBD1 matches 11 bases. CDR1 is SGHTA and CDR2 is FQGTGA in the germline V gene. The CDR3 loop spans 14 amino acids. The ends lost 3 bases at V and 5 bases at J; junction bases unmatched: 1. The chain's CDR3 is CASSLGQGGDTQYF. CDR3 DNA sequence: TGTGCCAGCAGCTTGGGACAGGGGGGAGATACGCAGTATTTT. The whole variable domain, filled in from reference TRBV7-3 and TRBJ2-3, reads GAGVSQTPSNKVTEKGKYVELRCDPISGHTALYWYRQSLGQGPEFLIYFQGTGAADDSGLPNDRFFAVRPEGSVSTLKIQRTERGDSAVYLCASSLGQGGDTQYFGPGTRLTVL.

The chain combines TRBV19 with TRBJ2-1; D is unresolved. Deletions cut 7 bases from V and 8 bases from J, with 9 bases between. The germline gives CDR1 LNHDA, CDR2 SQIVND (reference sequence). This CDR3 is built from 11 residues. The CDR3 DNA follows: TGTGCCAGTACAATCCAGGATGAGCAGTTCTTC. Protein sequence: CASTIQDEQFF.

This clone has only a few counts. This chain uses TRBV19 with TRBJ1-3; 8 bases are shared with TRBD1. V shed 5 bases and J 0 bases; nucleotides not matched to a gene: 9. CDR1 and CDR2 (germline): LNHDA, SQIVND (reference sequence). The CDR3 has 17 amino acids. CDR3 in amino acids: CASSGTGGVSSGNTIYF. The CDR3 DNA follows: TGTGCCAGTAGTGGGACAGGCGGAGTATCCTCTGGAAACACCATATATTTT. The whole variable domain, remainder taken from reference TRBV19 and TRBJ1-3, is DGGITQSPKYLFRKEGQNVTLSCEQNLNHDAMYWYRQDPGQGLRLIYYSQIVNDFQKGDIAEGYSVSREKKESFPLTVTSAQKNPTAFYLCASSGTGGVSSGNTIYFGEGSWLTVV.

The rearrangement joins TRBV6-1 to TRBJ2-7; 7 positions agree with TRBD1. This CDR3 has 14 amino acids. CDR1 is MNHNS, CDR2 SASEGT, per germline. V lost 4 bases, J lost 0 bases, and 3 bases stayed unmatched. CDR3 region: CASSVGDSSYEQYF. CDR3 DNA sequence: TGTGCCAGCAGTGTGGGGGACAGCTCCTACGAGCAGTACTTC.

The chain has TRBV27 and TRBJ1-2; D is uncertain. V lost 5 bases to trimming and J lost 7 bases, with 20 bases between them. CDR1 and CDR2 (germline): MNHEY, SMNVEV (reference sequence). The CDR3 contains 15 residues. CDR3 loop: CASSPRGRGYGGYTF. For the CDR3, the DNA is TGTGCCAGCAGTCCCCGAGGACGGGGATACGGTGGCTACACCTTC.

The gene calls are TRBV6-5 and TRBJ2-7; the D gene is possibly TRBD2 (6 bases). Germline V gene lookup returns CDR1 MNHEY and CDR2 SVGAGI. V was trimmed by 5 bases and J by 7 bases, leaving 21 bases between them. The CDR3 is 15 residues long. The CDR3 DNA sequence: TGTGCCAGCAGTCCGCTGGCGGGAATTCCTGGGGAGCAGTACTTC. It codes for CASSPLAGIPGEQYF.

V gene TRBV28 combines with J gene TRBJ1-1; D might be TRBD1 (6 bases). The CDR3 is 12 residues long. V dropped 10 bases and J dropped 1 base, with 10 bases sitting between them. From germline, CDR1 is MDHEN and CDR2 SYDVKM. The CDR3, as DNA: TGTGCCACCTGGGGACAGAACACTGAAGCTTTCTTT. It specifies CATWGQNTEAFF.

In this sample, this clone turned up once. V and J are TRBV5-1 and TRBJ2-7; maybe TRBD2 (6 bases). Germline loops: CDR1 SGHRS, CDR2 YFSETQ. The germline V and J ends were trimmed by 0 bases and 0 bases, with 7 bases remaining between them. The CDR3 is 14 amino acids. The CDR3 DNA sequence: TGCGCCAGCAGCTTGGGCGGGGACTCCTACGAGCAGTACTTC. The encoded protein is CASSLGGDSYEQYF.

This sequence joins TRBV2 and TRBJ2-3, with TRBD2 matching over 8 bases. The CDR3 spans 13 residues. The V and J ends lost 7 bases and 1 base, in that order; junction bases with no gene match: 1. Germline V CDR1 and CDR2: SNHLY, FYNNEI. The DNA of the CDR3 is TGTGCCAGCACGCGGGAGGGCACAGATACGCAGTATTTT. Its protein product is CASTREGTDTQYF.

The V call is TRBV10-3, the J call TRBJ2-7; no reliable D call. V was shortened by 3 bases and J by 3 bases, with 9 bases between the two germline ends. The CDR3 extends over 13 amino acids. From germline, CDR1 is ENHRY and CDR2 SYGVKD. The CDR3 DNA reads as TGTGCCATCAGTGAAAACCAGTTCTACGAGCAGTACTTC. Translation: CAISENQFYEQYF.

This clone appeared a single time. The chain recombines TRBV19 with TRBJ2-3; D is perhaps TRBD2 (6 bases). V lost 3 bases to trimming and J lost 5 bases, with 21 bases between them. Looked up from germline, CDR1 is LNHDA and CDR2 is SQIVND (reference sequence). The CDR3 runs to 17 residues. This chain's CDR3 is CASSMGRKRVIKDTQYF. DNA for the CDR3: TGTGCCAGTAGTATGGGGCGTAAGCGGGTAATCAAAGATACGCAGTATTTT.